This T cell receptor beta chain appears in the sequencing data of a study of technical replicates of blood from a handful of donors. TCRdb's table, derived via immunoSEQ multiplex PCR, lists solely in-frame clones and lacks some. The sample has some 71,000 clones, around 97% seen once. The receptor comes from a human donor in good health. The material sequenced was T cells isolated from PBMCs.

The CDR3 here is CSGEQSDTQYF. In DNA form, the CDR3 reads TGCAGTGGGGAGCAGTCAGATACGCAGTATTTT. The rearrangement uses TRBV20-1 and TRBJ2-3, with D possibly matching TRBD2 (5 bases). Trimming pared 7 bases from V and 4 bases from J, leaving 9 bases between. The CDR3 spans 11 residues. Per germline, CDR1 DFQATT and CDR2 SNEGSKA (reference sequence).